The 10 T cell receptor beta chains presented below share a single source sample, sequenced in a study of OX40 agonist ivuxolimab in advanced cancers. Here immunoSEQ multiplex PCR was the method, and the copy in TCRdb shows in-frame clones only, minus some. This table holds about 98,000 clones, 85% to 95% found once. Sequencing was performed on CD4+ or CD8+ T cells sorted from blood, taken in a trial of the OX40 agonist ivuxolimab. The receptors here all came from an adult with an advanced solid tumor such as melanoma, head and neck, liver or kidney cancer.

This sequence joins TRBV5-5 and TRBJ2-3; 12 bases are a match to TRBD2. Trimming took 5 bases from V and 6 from J; bases not matched to a gene: 4. From germline, CDR1 is SGHKS and CDR2 YYEKEE (reference sequence). The CDR3 loop spans 14 amino acids. The DNA for the CDR3 is TGTGCCAGCAGTCGCCTAGCGGGAGGGGATACGCAGTATTTT. Its protein is CASSRLAGGDTQYF.

This clone was observed once. V is TRBV5-5 and J is TRBJ1-4; no reliable D call. Germline V gene data show CDR1 as SGHKS and CDR2 as YYEKEE (reference sequence). V lost 4 bases, J lost 11 bases, and 12 bases lay in between. The CDR3 has 12 amino acids. Written as DNA, the CDR3 is TGTGCCAGCAGCCCCTGGAGTGGGAAACTGTTTTTT. Encoded protein: CASSPWSGKLFF.

This chain links TRBV7-9 with TRBJ2-5; D is perhaps TRBD1 (6 bases). Germline V lookup: CDR1 SEHNR, CDR2 FQNEAQ (reference sequence). CDR3 length: 13 residues. The V end lost 3 bases, the J end lost 6 bases, and 11 bases lay between the germline ends. The chain's CDR3 is CASSFRDTQTQYF. The CDR3 DNA follows: TGTGCCAGCAGCTTCCGGGACACTCAGACCCAGTACTTC.

The V call is TRBV6-5, the J call TRBJ2-3; D is unclear. Germline V gene sequence: CDR1 MNHEY, CDR2 SVGAGI. The V end lost 0 bases, the J end lost 3 bases, and 10 bases lay between the germline ends. CDR3 size: 15 residues. CDR3 region: CASSYSGLGTDTQYF. CDR3 DNA sequence: TGTGCCAGCAGTTACTCAGGGTTAGGGACAGATACGCAGTATTTT.

The chain couples TRBV30 to TRBJ2-1; tentatively, D is TRBD1 or TRBD2 (6 bases each). Trimming pared 2 bases from V and 2 bases from J, leaving 10 bases between. Germline values: CDR1 GTSNPN, CDR2 SVGIG (reference sequence). This CDR3 has 14 residues. The CDR3 is CAWSRGAPYNEQFF. In DNA form, the CDR3 reads TGTGCCTGGAGTAGGGGGGCCCCCTACAATGAGCAGTTCTTC. Drawing the rest from reference TRBV30 and TRBJ2-1, the complete variable domain is SQTIHQWPATLVQPVGSPLSLECTVEGTSNPNLYWYRQAAGRGLQLLFYSVGIGQISSEVPQNLSASRPQDRQFILSSKKLLLSDSGFYLCAWSRGAPYNEQFFGPGTRLTVL.

V is TRBV15 and J is TRBJ1-1, with D possibly TRBD1 on 5 matching bases. From germline, CDR1 is LNHNV and CDR2 YYDKDF (reference sequence). Trimming pared 0 bases from V and 4 bases from J, leaving 12 bases between. The CDR3 loop spans 15 amino acids. The CDR3 coding sequence is TGTGCCACCAGCAGAGATCAGGGAGGGTTCACTGAAGCTTTCTTT. Protein product: CATSRDQGGFTEAFF.

Notes on this clone: Germline and junction disagree at one end, which may indicate a read error. This chain joins TRBV7-7 and TRBJ2-3; 12 bases match TRBD2. Germline V gene data show CDR1 as SSHAT and CDR2 as FNYEAQ (reference sequence). The CDR3 runs to 14 residues. The CDR3 here is CASSQGLAGDTQYF. Written as DNA, the CDR3 is TGTGCTAGCAGCCAGGGACTAGCGGGAGATACGCAGTATTTT.

The chain is built from TRBV4-3 and TRBJ2-1, with 7 bases identical to TRBD2. The V gene end was trimmed by 5 bases and the J gene end by 4 bases; junction bases not matched to a gene: 11. CDR1 and CDR2 from the germline V gene are LGHNA and YSLEER. The CDR3 runs to 16 residues. This CDR3 reads CASSKRGRGVYNEQFF. The CDR3 DNA reads as TGCGCCAGCAGCAAAAGAGGGAGGGGTGTATACAATGAGCAGTTCTTC.

This rearrangement joins TRBV15 to TRBJ2-1; 10 bases agree with TRBD2. CDR3 length: 16 residues. With V trimmed by 1 base and J by 4 bases, 4 bases remained unmatched. Germline CDR1 reads LNHNV; CDR2 reads YYDKDF (reference sequence). The CDR3 protein is CATSRVDSGRYNEQFF. CDR3 in DNA: TGTGCCACCAGCAGAGTCGATAGCGGGAGGTACAATGAGCAGTTCTTC.

The CDR3: CASSPQLGETQYF. The CDR3 DNA is TGTGCCAGCAGCCCTCAGTTAGGGGAGACCCAGTACTTC. The chain uses TRBV7-3 and TRBJ2-5, with D unclear. There are 13 residues in the CDR3. Trimming took 5 bases from V and 5 from J, leaving 12 bases between them. Per the germline V gene, CDR1 is SGHTA and CDR2 is FQGTGA.